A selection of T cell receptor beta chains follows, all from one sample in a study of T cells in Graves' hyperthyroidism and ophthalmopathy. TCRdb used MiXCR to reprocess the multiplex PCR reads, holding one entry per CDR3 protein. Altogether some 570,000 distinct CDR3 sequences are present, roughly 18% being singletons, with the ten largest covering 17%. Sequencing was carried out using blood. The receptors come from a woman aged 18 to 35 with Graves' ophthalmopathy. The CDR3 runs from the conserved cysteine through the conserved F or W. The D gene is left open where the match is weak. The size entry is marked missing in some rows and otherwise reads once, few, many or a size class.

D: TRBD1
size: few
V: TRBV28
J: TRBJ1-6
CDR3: CASTQGADGVHSPLHF
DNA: TGTGCCAGCACCCAGGGGGCAGACGGGGTCCATTCACCCCTCCACTTT

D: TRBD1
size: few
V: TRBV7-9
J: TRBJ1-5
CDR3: CASSLGDRDNQPQHF
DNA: TGTGCCAGCAGCTTAGGGGACAGGGATAATCAGCCCCAGCATTTT

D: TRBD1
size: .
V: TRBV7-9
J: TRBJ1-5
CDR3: CASSYGAGGVWDEAQHF
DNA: TGTGCCAGCAGCTACGGGGCAGGGGGGGTATGGGATGAAGCCCAGCATTTT

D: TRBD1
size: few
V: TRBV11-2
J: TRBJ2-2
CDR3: CASSFGTGGWSTGELFF
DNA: TGTGCCAGCAGCTTTGGGACAGGGGGCTGGAGCACCGGGGAGCTGTTTTTT

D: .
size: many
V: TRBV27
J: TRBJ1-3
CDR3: CASSLIGRGGLGGNTIYF
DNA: TGTGCCAGCAGTTTGATCGGCAGGGGAGGACTTGGGGGAAACACCATATATTTT

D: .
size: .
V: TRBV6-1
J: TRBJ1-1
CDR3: CASRETLRQEAFF
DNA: TGTGCCAGCAGGGAAACTTTACGGCAGGAAGCTTTCTTT

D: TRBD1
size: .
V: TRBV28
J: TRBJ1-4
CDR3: CASSVEGQGGSEKLFF
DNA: TGTGCCAGCAGCGTGGAGGGACAGGGGGGAAGTGAAAAACTGTTTTTT

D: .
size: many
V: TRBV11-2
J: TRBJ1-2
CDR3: CASSGAFGYTF
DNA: TGTGCCAGCAGTGGCGCGTTTGGCTACACCTTC

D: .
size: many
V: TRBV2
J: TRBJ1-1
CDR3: CASRSTGTEAFF
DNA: TGTGCCAGCAGGTCAACAGGGACTGAAGCTTTCTTT

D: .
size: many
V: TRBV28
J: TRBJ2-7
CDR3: CASSLTRTPGQTRFSYEQYF
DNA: TGTGCCAGCAGCCTAACGCGAACACCCGGACAGACAAGATTTTCCTACGAGCAGTACTTC

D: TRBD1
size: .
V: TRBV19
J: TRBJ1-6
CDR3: CASTLDRSSYNSPLHF
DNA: TGTGCCAGTACCTTGGACAGGAGCTCCTATAATTCACCCCTCCACTTT

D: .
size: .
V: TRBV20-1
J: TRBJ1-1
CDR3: CSARDLSTNTEAFF
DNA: TGCAGTGCTAGAGATTTGTCCACGAACACTGAAGCTTTCTTT

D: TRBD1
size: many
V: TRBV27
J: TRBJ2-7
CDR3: CASRLGTGTGDYEQYF
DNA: TGTGCCAGCAGACTCGGTACCGGGACAGGGGACTACGAGCAGTACTTC

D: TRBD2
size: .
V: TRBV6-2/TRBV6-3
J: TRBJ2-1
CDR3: CASGLGAYNEQFF
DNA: TGTGCCAGCGGACTAGGGGCCTACAATGAGCAGTTCTTC

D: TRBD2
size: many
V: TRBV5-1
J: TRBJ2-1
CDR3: CASSRGASGGLTSYNEQFF
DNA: TGCGCCAGCAGCCGAGGAGCTAGCGGGGGGCTCACCTCCTACAATGAGCAGTTCTTC

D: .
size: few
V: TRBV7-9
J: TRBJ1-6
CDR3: CASSLAAANSPLHF
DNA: TGTGCCAGCAGCTTGGCCGCAGCCAATTCACCCCTCCACTTT

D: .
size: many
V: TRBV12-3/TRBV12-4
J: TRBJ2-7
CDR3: CASSLGGSLSYEQYF
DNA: TGTGCCAGCAGTTTAGGAGGGAGCCTGTCCTACGAGCAGTACTTC

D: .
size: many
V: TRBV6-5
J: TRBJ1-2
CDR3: CASSYSYQRGWAFYGYTF
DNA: TGTGCCAGCAGTTACTCGTATCAGCGGGGATGGGCCTTCTATGGCTACACCTTC

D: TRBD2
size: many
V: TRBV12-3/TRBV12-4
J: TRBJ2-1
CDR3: CASSGGGPGLADYNEQFF
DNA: TGTGCCAGCAGCGGCGGGGGCCCGGGACTAGCGGATTACAATGAGCAGTTCTTC

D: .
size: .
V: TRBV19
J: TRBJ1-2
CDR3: CASSLADYYGYTF
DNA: TGTGCCAGTAGTCTGGCCGACTACTATGGCTACACCTTC

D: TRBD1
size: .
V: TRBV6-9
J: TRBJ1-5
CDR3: CASSSMTDRDNQPQHF
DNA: TGTGCCAGCAGTTCCATGACGGACAGGGACAATCAGCCCCAGCATTTT

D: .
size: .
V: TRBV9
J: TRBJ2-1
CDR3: CASSVGGGVTYNEQFF
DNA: TGTGCCAGCAGCGTAGGGGGTGGGGTAACATACAATGAGCAGTTCTTC

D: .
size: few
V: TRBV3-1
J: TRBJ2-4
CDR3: CASSQVGRRENIQYF
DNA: TGTGCCAGCAGCCAAGTGGGACGTAGGGAAAACATTCAGTACTTC

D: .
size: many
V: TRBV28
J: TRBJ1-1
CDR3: CASSLGGPTEAFF
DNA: TGTGCCAGCAGTTTGGGGGGGCCCACTGAAGCTTTCTTT

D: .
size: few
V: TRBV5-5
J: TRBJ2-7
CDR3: CASTYSNRAPYEQYF
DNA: TGTGCCAGCACATATAGTAACAGGGCCCCCTACGAGCAGTACTTC

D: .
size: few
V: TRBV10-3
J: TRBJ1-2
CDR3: CAIEPAGLGANYGYTF
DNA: TGTGCCATCGAACCGGCGGGTCTTGGAGCTAACTATGGCTACACCTTC

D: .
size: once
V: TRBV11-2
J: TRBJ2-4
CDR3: CASSLRGAGKNIQYF
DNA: TGTGCCAGCAGTTTACGGGGGGCTGGCAAAAACATTCAGTACTTC

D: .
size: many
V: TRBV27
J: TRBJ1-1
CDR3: CASSHRQKGEAFF
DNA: TGTGCCAGCAGTCACCGGCAGAAGGGTGAAGCTTTCTTT

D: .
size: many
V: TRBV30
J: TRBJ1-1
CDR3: CAWSGGWGVNTEAFF
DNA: TGTGCCTGGAGTGGCGGATGGGGGGTGAACACTGAAGCTTTCTTT

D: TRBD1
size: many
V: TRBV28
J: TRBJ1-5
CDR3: CASSSRSGGSNQPQHF
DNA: TGTGCCAGCAGTTCCCGTTCAGGGGGAAGCAATCAGCCCCAGCATTTT

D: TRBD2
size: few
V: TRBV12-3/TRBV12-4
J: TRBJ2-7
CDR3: CASSRSGSFSSYEQYF
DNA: TGTGCCAGCAGTCGTAGCGGGAGCTTCAGCTCCTACGAGCAGTACTTC

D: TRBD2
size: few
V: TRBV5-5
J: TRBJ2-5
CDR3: CASSWGGLEYF
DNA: TGTGCCAGCAGCTGGGGAGGGTTGGAGTACTTC

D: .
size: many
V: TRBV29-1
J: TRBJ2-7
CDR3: CSVVFPGQPSSEQYF
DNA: TGCAGCGTTGTCTTTCCAGGACAGCCCTCATCCGAGCAGTACTTC

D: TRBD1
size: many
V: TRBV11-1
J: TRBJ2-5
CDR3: CASSSREDRRQTQYF
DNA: TGTGCCAGCAGCTCAAGAGAGGACAGGAGGCAGACCCAGTACTTC

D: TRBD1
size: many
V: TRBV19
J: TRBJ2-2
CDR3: CASRTGTANTGELFF
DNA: TGTGCCAGTAGAACCGGGACAGCGAACACCGGGGAGCTGTTTTTT

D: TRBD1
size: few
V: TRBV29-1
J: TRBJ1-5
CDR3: CSVITTGQGASQPQHF
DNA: TGCAGCGTGATAACAACCGGACAGGGGGCTTCTCAGCCCCAGCATTTT

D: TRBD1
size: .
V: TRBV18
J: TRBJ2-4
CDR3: CASSPTGGLGKNIQYF
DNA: TGTGCCAGCTCACCCACAGGGGGCTTAGGCAAAAACATTCAGTACTTC

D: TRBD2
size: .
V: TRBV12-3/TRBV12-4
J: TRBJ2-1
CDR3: CASSETPSGRAGNEQFF
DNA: TGTGCCAGCAGTGAAACCCCTAGCGGGAGGGCCGGTAATGAGCAGTTCTTC

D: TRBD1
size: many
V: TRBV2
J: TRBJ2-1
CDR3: CASDRENEQFF
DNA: TGTGCCAGCGACAGGGAGAATGAGCAGTTCTTC

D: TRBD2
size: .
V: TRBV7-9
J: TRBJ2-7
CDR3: CASSYGRTSGSYEQYF
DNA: TGTGCCAGCAGCTATGGGCGGACTAGCGGCTCCTACGAGCAGTACTTC